This TCR beta chain was obtained from a study of CD8+ T cells in alopecia areata. Study-level background: Each day, treated patients took oral tofacitinib twice, at 5 to 10 mg per dose.

Treatment of the sample: oral pan-JAK inhibitor, 5-10 mg twice daily. The researchers isolated CD4+ and CD8+ T cells from PBMCs by sorting. Extracted RNA was reverse transcribed, and the resulting cDNA served as sequencing template. The method was immunoSEQ multiplex PCR; TCRdb's version includes in-frame clones alone and lacks a portion of them. The table shows about 280,000 clones, with roughly 60% occurring only once. To note about this clone: The antigen is undetermined.

Trimming removed 0 bases at V and 7 bases at J, with 12 bases between. Germline V gene sequence: CDR1 LNHNV, CDR2 YYDKDF (reference sequence). CDR3 size: 14 residues. Study findings and constraints: Researchers say the link of baseline CD8+ expansion to response remains uncertain, with one nonresponder. Both scalp clonality and the expanded CD8+ clones among the top 100 showed a significant decrease with tofacitinib.

Sequencing was performed on CD4+ T cells sorted from blood, taken at week 24, from a patient treated with tofacitinib. The receptor was isolated from a human donor with alopecia areata. This chain uses TRBV15 with TRBJ1-1; no reliable D call. This chain's CDR3 is CATSRDLGRSEAFF. CDR3 nucleotide sequence: TGTGCCACCAGCAGAGATCTTGGGAGGAGTGAAGCTTTCTTT. Filled out from reference TRBV15 and TRBJ1-1, the complete variable domain reads DAMVIQNPRYQVTQFGKPVTLSCSQTLNHNVMYWYQQKSSQAPKLLFHYYDKDFNNEADTPDNFQSRRPNTSFCFLDIRSPGLGDTAMYLCATSRDLGRSEAFFGQGTRLTVV.